This T cell receptor beta chain was recovered during a study of blood T cell repertoires in COVID-19 (dated by TCRdb to the early 2020s). Turning to the overall study: The collaborator samples originated in the United States, Italy and Spain and spanned the acute and convalescent phases of COVID-19. The material from the prospective study consisted of cDNA or gDNA derived from T cells, B-cell-depleted T cells, or PBMCs. Where available, HLA class I and class II types were obtained from metadata supplied by the sample provider rather than from assay-based typing. The sample metadata nearly always contained a de-identified subject ID, COVID-19 status, age in years and sex. A freely available public database, intended as a resource for researchers studying the immune response to SARS-CoV-2, is where the repertoires were released. Samples were obtained from the ongoing ImmuneRACE study (first 160 participants) and from over 1,000 subjects provided by 6 global collaborators. Deeply sampled blood TCRbeta repertoires from subjects exposed to, actively infected with, or recovered from COVID-19 were included in the dataset. General findings and caveats noted by the study authors: The amount of clinical and demographic metadata varied by source and participant and was provided uncurated.

Participants in the prospective study were aged about 18 to 95 years, lived in over 20 United States geographic areas, and enrolled through a virtual design. In the prospective study, participants were assigned to cohorts based on the clinical history participants reported in a screening survey and a study questionnaire. A participant counted as exposed if, within 2 weeks of entering the study, that participant had been in contact with someone who had a PCR-confirmed or clinician-diagnosed COVID-19 case. In the prospective study, whole blood, serum and a nasopharyngeal or oropharyngeal swab were collected from each participant by mobile phlebotomists. Additional blood draws and questionnaires over an approximately 2-month period could optionally be provided by prospective study participants. Blood samples from the prospective study were shipped frozen or at room temperature prior to DNA extraction.

TCRbeta CDR3 regions were amplified from genomic DNA using the immunoSEQ Assay, a bias-controlled multiplex PCR. As for the authors' bioinformatics: Nucleated cell counts per sample were estimated from amplification of reference gene primers within the assay. To quantify the absolute abundance of each unique TCRbeta CDR3 rearrangement, sequence reads were collapsed and filtered. For each sample, productive Simpson clonality was calculated as the square root of Simpson's diversity index across productive rearrangements. Imported from immuneACCESS, the table was reduced by TCRdb to in-frame sequences with V and J called. These copies leave out some clones; in studies compared against another copy, an unresolved V gene accounts for under half, and the cause of the remainder is not known. V, J and clone size are taken as reported in that table, and D and trimming were inferred from the DNA itself. The sample table shows 350,000 to 400,000 clones, and 80% to 95% are seen once. In total, the top ten clones hold around 0.86% of the sample.

With regard to this clone: Its antigen target is currently unknown. Base quality data are lacking; no much larger clone is found one base away.

The CDR3 has 14 amino acids, counting the end cysteine and phenylalanine. Only CDR3 DNA is held: 42 bases, read in frame from base 1. CDR1 and CDR2 (LNHDA, SQIVND) derive from the germline V gene (reference sequence). Ends trimmed: V by 3 bases, J by 14 bases; bases unmatched to a gene: 9. This receptor was taken from a woman aged 40 to 50 who had been exposed to COVID-19. The V and J genes are TRBV19 and TRBJ1-6; 8 bases in the middle match TRBD1. Sequenced: PBMCs or T cells enriched from blood (not recorded which). The CDR3 region reads CASSMDRATITLHF. The bases read TGTGCCAGTAGTATGGACAGGGCTACTATCACCCTCCACTTT.